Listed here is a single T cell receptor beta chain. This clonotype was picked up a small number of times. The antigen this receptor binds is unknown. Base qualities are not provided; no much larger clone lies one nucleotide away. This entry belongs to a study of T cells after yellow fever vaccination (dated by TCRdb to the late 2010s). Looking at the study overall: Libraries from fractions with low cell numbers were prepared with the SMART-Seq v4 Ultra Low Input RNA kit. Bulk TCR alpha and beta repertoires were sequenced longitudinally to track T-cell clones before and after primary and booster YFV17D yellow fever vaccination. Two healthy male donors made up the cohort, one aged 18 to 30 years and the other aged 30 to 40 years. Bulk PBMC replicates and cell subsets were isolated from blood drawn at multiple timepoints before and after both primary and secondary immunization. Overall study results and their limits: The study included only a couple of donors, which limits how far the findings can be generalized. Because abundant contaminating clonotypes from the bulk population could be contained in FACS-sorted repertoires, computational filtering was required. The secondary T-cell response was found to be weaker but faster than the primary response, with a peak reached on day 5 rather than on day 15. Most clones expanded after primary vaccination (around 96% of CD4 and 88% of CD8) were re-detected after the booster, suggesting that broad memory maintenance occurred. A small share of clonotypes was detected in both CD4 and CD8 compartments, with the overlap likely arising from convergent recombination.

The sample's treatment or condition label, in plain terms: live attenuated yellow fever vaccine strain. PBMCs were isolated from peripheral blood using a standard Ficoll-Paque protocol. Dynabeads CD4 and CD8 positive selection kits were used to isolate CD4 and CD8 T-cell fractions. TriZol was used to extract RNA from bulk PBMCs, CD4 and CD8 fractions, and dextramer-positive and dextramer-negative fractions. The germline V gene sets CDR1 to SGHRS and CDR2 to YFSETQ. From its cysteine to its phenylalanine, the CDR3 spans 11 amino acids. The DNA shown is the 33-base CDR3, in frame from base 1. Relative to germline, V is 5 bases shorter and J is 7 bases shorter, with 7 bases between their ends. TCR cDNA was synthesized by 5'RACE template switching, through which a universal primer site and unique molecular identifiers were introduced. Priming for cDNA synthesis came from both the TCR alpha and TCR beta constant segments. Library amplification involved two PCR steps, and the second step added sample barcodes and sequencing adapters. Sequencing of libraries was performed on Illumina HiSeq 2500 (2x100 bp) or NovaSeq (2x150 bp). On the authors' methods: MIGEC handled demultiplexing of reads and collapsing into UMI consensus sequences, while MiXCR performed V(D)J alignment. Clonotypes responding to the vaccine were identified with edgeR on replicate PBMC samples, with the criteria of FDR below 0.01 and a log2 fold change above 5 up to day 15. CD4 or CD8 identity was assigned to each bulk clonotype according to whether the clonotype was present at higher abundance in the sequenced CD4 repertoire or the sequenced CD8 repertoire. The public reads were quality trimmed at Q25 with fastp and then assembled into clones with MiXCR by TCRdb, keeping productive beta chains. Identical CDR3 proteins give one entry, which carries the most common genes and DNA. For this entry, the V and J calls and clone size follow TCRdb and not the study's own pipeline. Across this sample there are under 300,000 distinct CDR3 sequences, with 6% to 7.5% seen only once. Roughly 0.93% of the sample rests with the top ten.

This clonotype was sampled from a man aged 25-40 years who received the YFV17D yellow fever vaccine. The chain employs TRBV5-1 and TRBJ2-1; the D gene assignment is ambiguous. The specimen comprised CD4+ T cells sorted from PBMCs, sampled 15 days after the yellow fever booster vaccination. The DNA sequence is TGCGCCAGCAGTCGGGTGAATGAGCAGTTCTTC. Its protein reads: CASSRVNEQFF.